This T cell receptor (beta chain) appears in the sequencing data of a study of T cell changes during pregnancy in multiple sclerosis. This clone was seen once. Looked up from germline, CDR1 is SGDLS and CDR2 is YYNGEE. V lost 0 bases to trimming and J lost 4 bases, with 14 bases between them. CDR3 length: 15 residues. The repertoire was sequenced with immunoSEQ multiplex PCR; TCRdb's copy has only in-frame clones and lacks some. The sample has some 140,000 clones, about 96% seen once. Material: peripheral blood, obtained after pregnancy. The sequence was obtained from a female donor with multiple sclerosis, enrolled in a pregnancy study. This rearrangement joins TRBV9 to TRBJ2-7, with D possibly matching TRBD2 (6 bases). CDR3 sequence reads: CASSVDMGGGYEQYF. Here the CDR3 DNA reads TGTGCCAGCAGCGTAGATATGGGAGGTGGGTACGAGCAGTACTTC.